This entry lists 29 T cell receptor beta chains sequenced from one sample in a study of beta chain features in type 1 diabetes. All of the isolated RNA was reverse transcribed, so expressed TCRB transcripts were sequenced. Profiling relied on immunoSEQ multiplex PCR, and the TCRdb table lists in-frame clones only, not all of them. The table lists 680,000 or so clones, roughly 13% of them singletons. These receptors lack a known antigen. Study results and caveats: A moderate, significant TCRB CDR3 shortening appeared in type 1 diabetes across four CD4+ subsets.

Material: naive CD4+ T cells from blood. The receptors were sampled from a man aged 18 to 29 with type 1 diabetes.

This clone appeared a few times. This chain links TRBV5-1 with TRBJ2-3; maybe TRBD2 (6 bases). Per germline, CDR1 SGHRS and CDR2 YFSETQ. The CDR3 has 16 residues. Trimming pared 0 bases from V and 0 bases from J, leaving 11 bases between. CDR3 region: CASSLDRGTSTDTQYF. The CDR3 DNA is TGCGCCAGCAGCTTGGATCGGGGGACTAGCACAGATACGCAGTATTTT.

V usage is TRBV4-1 and J usage is TRBJ2-3; D tentatively reads TRBD1 or TRBD2 (6 bases each). The CDR3 covers 15 residues. Germline CDR1 MGHRA, CDR2 YSYEKL. Trimming took 1 base from V and 6 from J, leaving 14 bases between them. CDR3: CASSQVPGAWDTQYF. The DNA for the CDR3 is TGCGCCAGCAGCCAAGTTCCGGGGGCATGGGATACGCAGTATTTT.

The genes are TRBV25-1 and TRBJ2-1, with D tentatively TRBD1 (5 bases). CDR3 length: 14 residues. Germline CDR1 MGHDK, CDR2 SYGVNS. Trimming shortened V by 4 bases and J by 7 bases, and 14 bases separated the two germline ends. The CDR3 region is CASSARRVSNEQFF. CDR3 coding DNA: TGTGCCAGCAGTGCGCGCAGGGTCAGTAATGAGCAGTTCTTC.

This clone was seen more than once but under ten times. The V gene is TRBV6-4, the J gene TRBJ2-7, with a possible D match to TRBD1 (6 bases). With 3 bases removed from V and 3 bases from J, the gap between germline ends came to 15 bases. This CDR3 contains 15 residues. From germline, CDR1 is MRHNA and CDR2 SNTAGT. The CDR3 DNA reads as TGTGCCAGCAGTGAACGGTGGGGGCAGGACTACGAGCAGTACTTC. Its protein product is CASSERWGQDYEQYF.

This clone has only a few counts. The V and J genes are TRBV6-5 and TRBJ2-1, with a possible D match to TRBD2 (6 bases). CDR1 and CDR2 (germline): MNHEY, SVGAGI. The CDR3 extends over 16 amino acids. The V end was cut by 2 bases, the J end by 8 bases, with 19 bases between. The CDR3 DNA reads as TGTGCCAGCAGTTACATGGGGACTGCCCTCGGGCATGAGCAGTTCTTC. Residues: CASSYMGTALGHEQFF.

The chain employs TRBV5-4 and TRBJ2-2; D is perhaps TRBD1 (6 bases). The CDR3 consists of 15 residues. The V gene lost 2 bases and the J gene lost 2 bases, with 10 bases spanning the gap. Germline V gives CDR1 SGHNT, CDR2 YYREEE (reference sequence). The CDR3 DNA sequence: TGTGCCAGCAGCTTTGGACAGAAAAACACCGGGGAGCTGTTTTTT. It is translated as CASSFGQKNTGELFF.

This chain uses TRBV6-1 with TRBJ2-5; no firm D call. The CDR3 has 11 amino acids. Per germline, CDR1 MNHNS and CDR2 SASEGT. Trimming shortened V by 5 bases and J by 5 bases, and 6 bases separated the two germline ends. DNA of the CDR3: TGTGCCAGCAGTACGTGGGAGACCCAGTACTTC. Translated: CASSTWETQYF.

The chain uses TRBV5-1 and TRBJ2-3; 7 bases map to TRBD2. J lost 2 bases, V lost 5 bases, and 5 bases had no gene match. CDR1 SGHRS and CDR2 YFSETQ come from the germline V gene. CDR3 length: 14 amino acids. As DNA, the CDR3 is TGCGCCAGCAGACCTAGCGGATCCACAGATACGCAGTATTTT. It encodes CASRPSGSTDTQYF.

The sample holds a few counts of this clone. V usage is TRBV29-1 and J usage is TRBJ1-1, with unresolved D. Germline CDR1 is SQVTM and CDR2 is ANQGSEA. Trimming cost V 7 bases and J 4 bases, with 16 bases left between them. The CDR3 is made up of 13 amino acids. Written as DNA, the CDR3 is TGCAGCGCTCTTATTGACACATCCACTGAAGCTTTCTTT. It specifies CSALIDTSTEAFF.

Only a few counts were recorded for this clone. The rearrangement joins TRBV19 to TRBJ1-2, with D uncertain. Trimming took off 10 bases at V and 7 bases at J, with 25 bases between the two ends. The CDR3 is made up of 15 amino acids. Germline V gene data show CDR1 as LNHDA and CDR2 as SQIVND (reference sequence). The CDR3 DNA reads as TGTGCCACTACCCTCACCACTCGAAGGGATGCTGGCTACACCTTC. Its protein is CATTLTTRRDAGYTF.

This clone was seen a few times. V gene TRBV11-3 combines with J gene TRBJ2-7; possible D gene TRBD2, 5 bases. The germline V gene has CDR1 SGHNT and CDR2 YENEEA. This CDR3 is built from 13 residues. Trimming pared 0 bases from V and 3 bases from J, leaving 6 bases between. Here the CDR3 DNA reads TGTGCCAGCAGCTTAGAGGGAGACTACGAGCAGTACTTC. It translates to CASSLEGDYEQYF. Full variable domain (missing parts from reference TRBV11-3 and TRBJ2-7): EAGVVQSPRYKIIEKKQPVAFWCNPISGHNTLYWYLQNLGQGPELLIRYENEEAVDDSQLPKDRFSAERLKGVDSTLKIQPAELGDSAVYLCASSLEGDYEQYFGPGTRLTVT.

This clone was counted between two and nine times. The rearrangement uses TRBV6-5 and TRBJ2-2; no clear D. Germline V gene data show CDR1 as MNHEY and CDR2 as SVGAGI. The CDR3 contains 13 residues. V lost 2 bases to trimming and J lost 8 bases, with 9 bases between them. The CDR3 DNA is TGTGCCAGCAGTTACCGAGGCATTGGGGAGCTGTTTTTT. Encoded protein: CASSYRGIGELFF.

The chain recombines TRBV13 with TRBJ2-1; a weak D match, TRBD1 (6 bases). V was pared by 2 bases and J by 9 bases, with 14 bases between. CDR1 and CDR2 from the germline V gene are PRHDT and FYEKMQ (reference sequence). The CDR3 loop spans 14 amino acids. The CDR3: CASSLLDSLREQFF. CDR3 nucleotides: TGTGCCAGCAGCTTACTGGACAGCCTACGTGAGCAGTTCTTC.

The chain has TRBV27 and TRBJ1-5; D not certain. CDR3 length equals 12 residues. The V end was cut by 6 bases, the J end by 4 bases, with 7 bases between. Looked up from germline, CDR1 is MNHEY and CDR2 is SMNVEV (reference sequence). CDR3: CASSMTNQPQHF. The CDR3 DNA follows: TGTGCCAGCAGCATGACAAATCAGCCCCAGCATTTT.

This clone has a handful of counts. CDR3 nucleotide sequence: TGTGCCAGCAGCTTAGAGGCAGGGCCAGGGGGCACAGATACGCAGTATTTT. It translates to CASSLEAGPGGTDTQYF. The chain couples TRBV7-2 to TRBJ2-3, with D maybe TRBD1 (6 bases). V was clipped by 1 base and J by 1 base, with 15 bases between them. Germline V gives CDR1 SGHTA, CDR2 FQGNSA. The CDR3 has 17 amino acids.

This clone has just a few counts. A read error may account for a junction end that differs from germline. This chain uses TRBV7-7 with TRBJ2-1; D may be TRBD2 (6 bases). This CDR3 is 13 amino acids long. Looked up from germline, CDR1 is SSHAT and CDR2 is FNYEAQ (reference sequence). Written as DNA, the CDR3 is TGTGCTAGCAGCCGGGGGTGGTACAATGAGCAGTTCTTC. It is translated as CASSRGWYNEQFF.

A few counts support this clone. The chain employs TRBV5-4 and TRBJ2-1, with 7 positions matching TRBD2. The junction had 7 bases not matched to a gene; V was cut back by 4 bases and J by 0 bases. The CDR3 length is 16 residues. CDR1 and CDR2 from the germline V gene are SGHNT and YYREEE (reference sequence). CDR3: CASSVAGPSSYNEQFF. The DNA for the CDR3 is TGTGCCAGCAGCGTAGCGGGCCCGAGCTCCTACAATGAGCAGTTCTTC.

In its sample, this clone was seen a few times. The chain uses TRBV30 and TRBJ1-1; D is ambiguous. In germline, CDR1 is GTSNPN, CDR2 SVGIG (reference sequence). The CDR3 loop spans 11 amino acids. CDR3 protein: CAGMVNTEAFF. The CDR3 nucleotides read TGTGCGGGGATGGTGAACACTGAAGCTTTCTTT.

This clone was seen a handful of times. This chain uses TRBV7-2 with TRBJ1-5; D is unresolved. Per the germline V gene, CDR1 is SGHTA and CDR2 is FQGNSA. This CDR3 contains 15 residues. V was trimmed by 0 bases and J by 1 base, leaving 7 bases between them. The CDR3 is CASSLAGESNQPQHF. CDR3 nucleotide sequence: TGTGCCAGCAGCTTAGCCGGGGAGAGCAATCAGCCCCAGCATTTT.

The chain is built from TRBV30 and TRBJ2-1, with D possibly matching TRBD2 (6 bases). With 8 bases removed from V and 7 bases from J, the gap between germline ends came to 18 bases. The germline V gene has CDR1 GTSNPN and CDR2 SVGIG (reference sequence). This CDR3 comprises 13 residues. CDR3 residues: CAAAGRARNEQFF. The CDR3 nucleotides read TGTGCCGCCGCGGGGCGCGCTAGGAATGAGCAGTTCTTC.

The V call is TRBV2, the J call TRBJ2-2; D is undetermined. This CDR3 contains 15 residues. Germline lookup yields CDR1 SNHLY and CDR2 FYNNEI. V shed 5 bases and J shed 0 bases, with 10 bases lying between them. CDR3: CASSKRDANTGELFF. The CDR3 nucleotides read TGTGCCAGCAGTAAAAGGGATGCGAACACCGGGGAGCTGTTTTTT.

This clone has only a few counts. The chain is built from TRBV5-1 and TRBJ2-1, with D maybe TRBD1 (6 bases). V was shortened by 1 base and J by 2 bases, with 7 bases between the two germline ends. Germline loops: CDR1 SGHRS, CDR2 YFSETQ. This CDR3 is built from 14 residues. The CDR3 DNA is TGCGCCAGCAGCTTGCCAGGGGCCTACAATGAGCAGTTCTTC. Its protein is CASSLPGAYNEQFF.

This clone has more than one count but fewer than ten. The chain links TRBV2 to TRBJ2-1; TRBD1 matches at 9 bases. V shed 6 bases and J 6 bases; nucleotides not matched to a gene: 15. The CDR3 has 17 residues. The germline V gene has CDR1 SNHLY and CDR2 FYNNEI. CDR3 DNA sequence: TGTGCCAGCAGCGTAGGCCCCCGGGACAGGGAGGGCAATGAGCAGTTCTTC. Protein product: CASSVGPRDREGNEQFF.

This clone has just a few counts. This chain connects TRBV7-2 to TRBJ2-1; D is uncertain. The CDR3 sequence is 16 residues long. Deletions cut 0 bases from V and 4 bases from J, with 13 bases between. Germline CDR1 reads SGHTA; CDR2 reads FQGNSA. The CDR3 is CASSLAIGLGYNEQFF. CDR3 DNA: TGTGCCAGCAGCTTAGCGATAGGGCTTGGGTACAATGAGCAGTTCTTC.

This clone came up a few times. The chain recombines TRBV19 with TRBJ2-6; D not certain. Germline CDR1 LNHDA, CDR2 SQIVND (reference sequence). CDR3 length equals 12 residues. The CDR3: CAESSGANVLTF. The DNA for the CDR3 is TGTGCAGAGAGCTCTGGGGCCAACGTCCTGACTTTC. The full variable domain, completed using reference TRBV19 and TRBJ2-6, is DGGITQSPKYLFRKEGQNVTLSCEQNLNHDAMYWYRQDPGQGLRLIYYSQIVNDFQKGDIAEGYSVSREKKESFPLTVTSAQKNPTAFYLCAESSGANVLTFGAGSRLTVL.

This chain connects TRBV5-6 to TRBJ1-1; 7 bases match TRBD1. CDR3 length equals 16 residues. In germline, CDR1 is SGHDT, CDR2 YYEEEE. J gave up 3 bases and V 3 bases, and 11 bases lay outside the gene matches. The CDR3, as DNA: TGTGCCAGCAGCTCCCTACACAGGGGTAGTGACACTGAAGCTTTCTTT. It yields the protein CASSSLHRGSDTEAFF.

This rearrangement joins TRBV2 to TRBJ1-2, with 8 bases fitting TRBD1. In germline, CDR1 is SNHLY, CDR2 FYNNEI. This CDR3 has 14 residues. The ends lost 4 bases at V and 4 bases at J; junction bases unmatched: 5. Written as DNA, the CDR3 is TGTGCCAGCAGTGGGACAGGGTGGACCTATGGCTACACCTTC. Translated, it gives CASSGTGWTYGYTF.

This chain connects TRBV6-6 to TRBJ2-5, with a weak D call TRBD2 (6 bases). This CDR3 is built from 13 residues. Germline V gene lookup returns CDR1 MNHNY and CDR2 SVGAGI (reference sequence). V lost 7 bases and J lost 5, with 14 bases in between. The CDR3 DNA reads as TGTGCCAGCAACCGGGGACTCGGGGAGACCCAGTACTTC. It codes for CASNRGLGETQYF.

The chain joins TRBV18 to TRBJ2-7; TRBD2 might be the D (6 bases). CDR1 and CDR2 from the germline V gene are KGHSH and LQKENI. The CDR3 is made up of 15 amino acids. The V end was cut by 6 bases, the J end by 6 bases, with 21 bases between. The CDR3 region is CASSRRDLGFLEQYF. The CDR3 DNA sequence: TGTGCCAGCTCCCGCCGGGACTTGGGCTTCCTCGAGCAGTACTTC.